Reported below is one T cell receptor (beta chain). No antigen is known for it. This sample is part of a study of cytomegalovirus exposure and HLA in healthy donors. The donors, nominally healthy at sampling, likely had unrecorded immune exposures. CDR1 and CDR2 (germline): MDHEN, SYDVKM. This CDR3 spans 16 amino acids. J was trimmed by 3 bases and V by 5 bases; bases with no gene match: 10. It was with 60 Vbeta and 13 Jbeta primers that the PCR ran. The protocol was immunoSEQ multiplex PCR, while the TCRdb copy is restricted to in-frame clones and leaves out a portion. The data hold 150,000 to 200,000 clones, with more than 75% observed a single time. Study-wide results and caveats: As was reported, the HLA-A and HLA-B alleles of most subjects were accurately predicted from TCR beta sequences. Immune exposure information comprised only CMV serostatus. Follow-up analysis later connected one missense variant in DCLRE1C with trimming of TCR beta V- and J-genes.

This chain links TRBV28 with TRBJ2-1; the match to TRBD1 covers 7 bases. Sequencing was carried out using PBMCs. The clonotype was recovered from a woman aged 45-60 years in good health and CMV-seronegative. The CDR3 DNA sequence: TGTGCCAGCAGTACCCGATCCGGGACAGACTACAATGAGCAGTTCTTC. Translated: CASSTRSGTDYNEQFF.